Listed below are T cell receptor beta chains from one sample, sequenced in a study of T cells in Graves' hyperthyroidism and ophthalmopathy. TCRdb processed the multiplex PCR reads anew with MiXCR; each CDR3 protein has one entry. The sample gives 340,000 or so distinct CDR3 sequences, 16% of which show up once; roughly 31% is in the top ten. The material sequenced was blood. These receptors all come from a man aged 25-45 years with Graves' hyperthyroidism. Each CDR3 is given without its conserved first and last residue. The order of the fields is V gene, CDR3 protein.

V: TRBV27
CDR3: ASSLGGPADRPTDTQY

V: TRBV2
CDR3: ASSEPAGGASYNEQF

V: TRBV30
CDR3: AWSVLGLGEAF

V: TRBV18
CDR3: ASSRNRNPNTGELF

V: TRBV5-4
CDR3: ASSTIAGAYNEQF

V: TRBV6-6
CDR3: ASSYPGQVGADTEAF

V: TRBV27
CDR3: ASSPEPGLGAYEQY

V: TRBV18
CDR3: ASSPPDDTEAF

V: TRBV13
CDR3: ASLGQGPNTEAF

V: TRBV4-2
CDR3: ASSQASGRSYNEQF

V: TRBV27
CDR3: ASSATVAGVGNEQF

V: TRBV28
CDR3: ASSIRAGSTEAF

V: TRBV5-1
CDR3: ASSFSGTSDEQY

V: TRBV10-1
CDR3: ASSESTRAGGSPLH

V: TRBV11-2
CDR3: ASSTQGNPLNEQF

V: TRBV20-1
CDR3: SARFRDGGNTIY

V: TRBV2
CDR3: AIPAGGSSYEQY

V: TRBV7-9
CDR3: ASSPPLAGARTDTQY

V: TRBV12-3/TRBV12-4
CDR3: ASTSGGQLYEQY

V: TRBV6-4
CDR3: ASSDEIGLAGQETQY

V: TRBV28
CDR3: ASSFIDRSYYEQY

V: TRBV12-3/TRBV12-4
CDR3: ASRAKSRVTQY

V: TRBV6-1
CDR3: ASSFGANEQF

V: TRBV20-1
CDR3: SASLSAGVYEQY

V: TRBV9
CDR3: ASSVKIAANTGELF

V: TRBV7-2
CDR3: ASSISDIVGGYT

V: TRBV11-2
CDR3: ASSLGTSRWDTDTQY

V: TRBV20-1
CDR3: SARDPGGWETQY

V: TRBV7-3
CDR3: ASSLFSRDTQY

V: TRBV7-7
CDR3: ASSLSPNLDNEQF

V: TRBV11-1
CDR3: ASSFPGEGHEAF

V: TRBV2
CDR3: ASRIRTGRGEKLF

V: TRBV7-9
CDR3: ASSPRGEEDTQY

V: TRBV28
CDR3: ASSLPTGGGEKLF

V: TRBV18
CDR3: ASSPGTGGAFAGNTIY

V: TRBV28
CDR3: ASWHYMNTEAF

V: TRBV9
CDR3: ASSVSPQGPSYNEQF

V: TRBV10-2
CDR3: ASRWGATGELF

V: TRBV20-1
CDR3: SATGLAGGETQY

V: TRBV6-1
CDR3: ARFGTENNQPQH

V: TRBV28
CDR3: ASGSKRRWTDTQY

V: TRBV12-3/TRBV12-4
CDR3: ASRGRKGSTDTQY

V: TRBV5-1
CDR3: ASSQKFDEQF

V: TRBV12-3/TRBV12-4
CDR3: ASRPNDLTGDTQY

V: TRBV7-2
CDR3: ASSLGASREWRAFTDTQY

V: TRBV20-1
CDR3: SAIGSGGALNYGYT

V: TRBV4-1
CDR3: ASSQEGASGVNTEAF

V: TRBV30
CDR3: AWRGIAGVYNEQF

V: TRBV28
CDR3: ASSFGEGARAYEQY

V: TRBV4-2
CDR3: ASSLNARTEAF

V: TRBV2
CDR3: ASTRTGRTGELF

V: TRBV30
CDR3: ASKRASNQPQH

V: TRBV13
CDR3: ASSIIGQGAYEQY